This T cell receptor beta chain comes out of a study of CD8 T cells in Susac syndrome. Random hexamers were used to reverse transcribe the RNA input (about 0.45 to 1 ug). From the immunoSEQ multiplex PCR reads, TCRdb called clonotypes with MiXCR, one entry per CDR3 protein. The data hold some 400,000 distinct CDR3 sequences, with approximately 85% observed a single time. Germline CDR1 SEHNR, CDR2 FQNEAQ (reference sequence). Trimming took 8 bases from V and 4 from J, leaving 15 bases between them. The CDR3 sequence is 13 residues long. This receptor was obtained from a human donor with multiple sclerosis. Sequenced input: CD8+ T cells from PBMCs. This chain connects TRBV7-9 to TRBJ2-7; TRBD2 is a possible D gene (7 bases). The CDR3 coding sequence is TGTGCCAGCGCTGGGGAGGGGGGTTACGAGCAGTACTTC. It is translated as CASAGEGGYEQYF.